This T cell receptor (beta chain) was obtained from a study of cytomegalovirus exposure and HLA in healthy donors (dated by TCRdb to about 2017). Regarding the study in general: An earlier analysis of some 550 of the donors reported about 250 Gb of sequence data and 117 million unique TCR beta sequences from about 180 million T cells. An early release that covered about 600 HLA-typed donors contained approximately 300 gigabases of sequencing data and 75 million to 100 million unique TCR sequences. Of the 300 to 500 genotyped donors, more than 75% were placed in the genetic ancestry cluster associated with self-reported Caucasian donors. The study aimed to test whether signatures of past pathogen exposure could be identified by cataloging public T cell receptors. The T cell repertoires of 550 to 850 subjects were profiled by immunosequencing and related to cytomegalovirus serostatus. In addition to the first cohort of around 670 subjects, a separate validation cohort of approximately 130 different subjects was used. High-throughput TCR immunosequencing, statistical association of individual TCRs with disease status, and machine learning were combined to predict cytomegalovirus infection status. To study patterns of TCR occurrence, a later analysis re-analyzed previously published TCR beta repertoires from around 700 donors and added high-resolution HLA genotyping. Rather than drawing on any new phenotypic data, the later analysis identified candidate immune exposures from TCR beta sequences and the way those sequences occurred across donors. In an earlier analysis of roughly 580 of the donors, high-throughput TCR beta sequencing was used to judge whether each TCR beta V gene segment behaved as functional or pseudogenic. Donor age, sex, ethnicity and CMV serostatus were compiled together with the repertoire data. In a later genetic analysis, genome-wide SNP genotypes for about 65% of the 666 donors were used, and that subset was treated as a discovery cohort. Every repertoire in the discovery cohort had been generated on one and the same sequencing platform. HLA typing covered class I and class II loci at four-digit resolution. Typing coverage varied by locus: roughly 620-640 donors for A, B, C, DRB1 and DQB1; approximately 500 for DQA1; some 610 for DPA1; 400 to 480 for DPB1. Roughly five DR-DQ haplotypes were handled as single units for association and clustering because linkage in the cohort was strong. On average, about 200,000 unique TCR beta nucleotide sequences were sequenced per donor among 350 to 400 genotyped donors of the cohort, with 15% to 20% of those sequences being non-productive.

General conclusions and limits of the study: A group of highly shared sequence variants was considered likely to be a technical artifact of the sequencing pipeline. Linkage disequilibrium might explain the correlated functional status among segregating V segments, but an unknown experimental factor could not be excluded. Compared with the roughly 720-donor mean, donors in an Asian-associated ancestry cluster had fewer N-insertions in productive TCRs, according to a later genetic analysis. In a later analysis, most CMV-associated TCR beta chains were found to appear HLA-restricted, with HLA associations seemingly driven largely by CMV exposure. A further reported finding was that TCR beta sequences accurately predicted the HLA-A and HLA-B alleles for most subjects in the first cohort. Most TCR sequences were observed very rarely across donors, whereas some public TCRs were present in many individuals. Some IMGT-functional V segments, including TRBV6-2 and TRBV6-3, could not be distinguished by the 87-base-pair reads and were therefore excluded. Only TCR beta chains were sequenced in this cohort, and the absence of alpha or paired-chain data limited detectable features. The classifier was reported to diagnose cytomegalovirus status with high specificity and sensitivity in both the original cohort and the validation cohort. When HLA alleles, especially DR and DQ, strongly co-occurred, TCR associations were difficult to assign to individual alleles. Over 15 rarely observed V segments, including chromosome 9 orphons, were excluded from the earlier analysis of a few hundred of the donors because counts were too low. A later genetic analysis associated a missense DCLRE1C variant with V-gene and J-gene trimming of TCR beta chains, and an independent cohort replicated the association. The presence/absence analyses assumed that sequencing depth was roughly uniform across donors, and that assumption may not be true. In a later analysis, HLA-associated TCR beta chains showed more clonal expansion and lower generation probabilities than non-associated chains that were equally common. According to a later analysis, TCR association rates differed among HLA loci, with DRB1 alleles showing the most associated TCRs and HLA-C alleles showing the fewest. Because HLA typing was unavailable for some donors at each locus, only the typed subset was used in association tests. Several of the top co-occurrence clusters appeared to be linked to parvovirus B19, influenza, CMV and Epstein-Barr virus, according to a later analysis. Broadly in line with IMGT annotations, most TCR beta V segments showed up in productive rearrangements about 87% or about 30% of the time in an earlier analysis of approximately 640 of the donors. In the study, some 160 TCR beta chains were listed as associated with cytomegalovirus. It was suggested by the authors that the approach could potentially be generalized to other disease states and immunological phenotypes. CMV serostatus was the only immune exposure information available for the cohort. Three of the identified cytomegalovirus-associated TCR beta chains were confirmed in vitro to be specific for cytomegalovirus antigens. Specific HLA alleles were associated with some 15,000 TCR beta sequences at a false discovery rate of 0.05 in a later analysis.

V is trimmed back by 1 base and J by 5 bases, and the junction contains 6 bases that no gene match accounts for. Reading the germline V gene gives CDR1 MGHDK and CDR2 SYGVNS. Including the terminal cysteine and phenylalanine, the CDR3 comprises 15 residues. Only the CDR3 part of the read is kept: 45 bases, read in frame from the first base. The receptor library was made with the immunoSEQ multiplex PCR assay. For the multiplex PCR, a mixture combining 60 forward primers for TCR Vbeta segments and 13 reverse primers for TCR Jbeta segments was used. Amplification of the CDR3 region of rearranged TCR beta genes was performed with a multiplex PCR assay on genomic DNA. On the Illumina HiSeq System, the amplified TCR beta libraries were sequenced as 87-base-pair reads. Per the authors' processing: A later analysis counted around 72 million unique TCR beta chains across the 666 repertoires, and about 10 million of these chains were shared by at least two donors. A nearest-neighbor algorithm error-corrected the raw reads and collapsed the reads into unique sequences, merging closely related sequences to remove PCR and sequencing errors. CDR3 sequences were aligned to IMGT reference sequences to assign V, D and J gene segments. For a sequence to be retained, a match of at least six nucleotides to both a V gene segment and a J gene segment was required. Rearrangements were called productive when the CDR3 lacked stop codons and stayed in frame with V and J; all others were non-productive. CDR3 was defined by IMGT convention, running from the second conserved V-encoded cysteine to the conserved J-encoded phenylalanine. The earlier analysis of some 550 of the donors excluded any sequence lacking an unambiguous match to a single V gene segment. An earlier analysis of 587 of the donors classified V segments as functional when productive rearrangements were above 56.7% and as segregating when the standard deviation between donors was above 5%. A statistical classification framework was built to diagnose cytomegalovirus status from the catalog of TCR beta chain sequences. A later analysis assigned V and J genes by comparing TCR nucleotide sequences with IMGT/GENE-DB human TR gene sequences. A later analysis assigned CDR3 sequences and most-parsimonious VDJ recombination scenarios with the TCRdist pipeline. A later analysis defined each TCR beta chain by its CDR3 amino acid sequence plus V-gene family, and excluded reads lacking a unique V-gene family. To address suspected cross-contamination and a sequencing artifact, a later analysis removed over 500 highly shared, low-generation-probability nucleotide sequences. In a later analysis, a clonal expansion index was calculated for each public chain from normalized within-repertoire ranks of inferred template counts. In a later analysis, generation probabilities were computed with a VDJ recombination model fitted to out-of-frame rearrangements, and the resulting probabilities were checked against IGoR. In a later analysis, hypergeometric tests were used to score TCR-TCR, TCR-HLA and TCR-CMV co-occurrence, with a repertoire-size bias correction applied to TCR pairs. In a later analysis, false discovery rates were estimated by permuting HLA or CMV assignments 20 times. In a later analysis, co-occurring TCRs were grouped using DBSCAN, and TCRdist sequence similarity was added for clustering within HLA-allele-positive subsets. Repertoires with fewer than 30,000 or more than 120,000 public chains were left out of co-occurrence clustering, as were about five repertoires with anomalous nucleotide sharing. TCRdb provides this immuneACCESS table in a form limited to in-frame rearrangements. Some clones are lacking; in checked studies, under half of them reflect an unresolved V gene, and why the rest are absent is not known. V and J calls and clone size are given by that table; D and trimming were obtained from the DNA. The sample profile shows about 210,000 clones; 82% of them were found once. The ten largest clones add up to around 6% of the sample.

The cohort was made up of 666 healthy bone marrow donors. Cohort members were all nominally healthy when sampled, although unrecorded immune exposures were likely present. The donor tested CMV seropositive and was one of the 289 seropositive cohort members. A peripheral blood sample was collected from each donor, and TCR beta sequencing was performed on peripheral blood mononuclear cells. Genomic DNA extraction from the blood cell samples was performed with the Qiagen DNeasy Blood Extraction Kit. About this clone: Which antigen it targets is not known. The input lacks base qualities; no much larger clone sits a single base away.

Sequences were obtained from PBMCs. The TCR originated in a man between 40 and 49 years old in good health and CMV-seropositive. The chain was built from TRBV25-1 and TRBJ2-5; 8 central nucleotides agree with TRBD1. The DNA sequence follows: TGTGCCAGCAGTGAATGGGCAGGGGGCTTGGAGACCCAGTACTTC. It is translated as CASSEWAGGLETQYF.